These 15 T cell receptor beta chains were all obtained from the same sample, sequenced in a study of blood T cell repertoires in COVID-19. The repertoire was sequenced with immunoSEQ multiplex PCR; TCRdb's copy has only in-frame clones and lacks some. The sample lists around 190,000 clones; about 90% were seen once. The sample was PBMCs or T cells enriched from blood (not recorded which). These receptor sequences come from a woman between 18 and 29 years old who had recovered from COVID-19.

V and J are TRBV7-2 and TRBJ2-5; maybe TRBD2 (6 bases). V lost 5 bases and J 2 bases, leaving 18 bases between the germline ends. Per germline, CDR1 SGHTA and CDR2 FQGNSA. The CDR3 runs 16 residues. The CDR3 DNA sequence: TGTGCCAGCAGCGAAGACACCCCTAGCGCTCAAGAGACCCAGTACTTC. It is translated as CASSEDTPSAQETQYF.

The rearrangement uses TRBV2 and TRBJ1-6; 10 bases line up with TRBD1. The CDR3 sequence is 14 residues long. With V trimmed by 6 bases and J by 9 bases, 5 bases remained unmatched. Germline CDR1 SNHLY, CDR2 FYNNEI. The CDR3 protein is CASRGTGVISPLHF. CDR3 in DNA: TGTGCCAGCAGGGGGACAGGGGTTATTTCACCCCTCCACTTT.

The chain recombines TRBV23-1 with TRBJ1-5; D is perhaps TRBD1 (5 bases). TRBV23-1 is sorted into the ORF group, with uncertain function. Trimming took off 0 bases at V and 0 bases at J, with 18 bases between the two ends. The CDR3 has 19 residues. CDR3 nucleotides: TGCGCCAGCAGTCAATCACATCGTTCGGGGGTTTATAGCAATCAGCCCCAGCATTTT. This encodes CASSQSHRSGVYSNQPQHF.

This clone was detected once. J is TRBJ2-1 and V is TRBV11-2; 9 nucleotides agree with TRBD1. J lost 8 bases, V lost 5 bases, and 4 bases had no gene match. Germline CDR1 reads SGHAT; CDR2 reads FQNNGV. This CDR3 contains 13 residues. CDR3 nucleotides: TGTGCCAGCAGCCGGGACAGGGACCATGAGCAGTTCTTC. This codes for CASSRDRDHEQFF.

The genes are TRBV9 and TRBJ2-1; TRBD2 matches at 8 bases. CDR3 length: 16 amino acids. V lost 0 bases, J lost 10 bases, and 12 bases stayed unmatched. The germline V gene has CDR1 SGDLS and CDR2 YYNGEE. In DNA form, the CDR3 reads TGTGCCAGCAGCGTAGGGTCAGCGGGAGTATATCCCGAGCAGTTCTTC. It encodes CASSVGSAGVYPEQFF.

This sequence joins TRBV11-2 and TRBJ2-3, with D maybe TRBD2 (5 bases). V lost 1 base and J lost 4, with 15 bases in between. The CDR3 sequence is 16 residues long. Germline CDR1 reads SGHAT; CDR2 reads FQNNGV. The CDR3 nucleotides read TGTGCCAGCAGCTTAGGGCCGGGCGGGTTTGCAGATACGCAGTATTTT. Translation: CASSLGPGGFADTQYF.

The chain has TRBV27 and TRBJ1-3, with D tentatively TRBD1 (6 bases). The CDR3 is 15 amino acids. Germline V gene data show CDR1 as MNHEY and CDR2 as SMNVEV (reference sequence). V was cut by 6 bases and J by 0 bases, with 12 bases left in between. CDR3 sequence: CASRPTGNSGNTIYF. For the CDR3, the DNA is TGTGCCAGCAGGCCCACAGGGAACTCTGGAAACACCATATATTTT.

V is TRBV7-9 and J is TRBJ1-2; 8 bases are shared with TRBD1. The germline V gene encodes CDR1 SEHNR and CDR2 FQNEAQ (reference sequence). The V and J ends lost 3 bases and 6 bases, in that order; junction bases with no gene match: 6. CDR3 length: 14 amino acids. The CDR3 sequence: CASSFQGASDGYTF. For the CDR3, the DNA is TGTGCCAGCAGCTTTCAGGGGGCGAGCGATGGCTACACCTTC. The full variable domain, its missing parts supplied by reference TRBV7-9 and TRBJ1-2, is DTGVSQNPRHKITKRGQNVTFRCDPISEHNRLYWYRQTLGQGPEFLTYFQNEAQLEKSRLLSDRFSAERPKGSFSTLEIQRTEQGDSAMYLCASSFQGASDGYTFGSGTRLTVV.

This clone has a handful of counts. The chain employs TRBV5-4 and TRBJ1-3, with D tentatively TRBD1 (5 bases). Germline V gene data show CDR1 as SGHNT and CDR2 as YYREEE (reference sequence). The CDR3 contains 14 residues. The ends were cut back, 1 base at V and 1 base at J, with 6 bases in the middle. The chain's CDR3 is CASSLQGSGNTIYF. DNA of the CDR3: TGTGCCAGCAGCTTGCAGGGTTCTGGAAACACCATATATTTT.

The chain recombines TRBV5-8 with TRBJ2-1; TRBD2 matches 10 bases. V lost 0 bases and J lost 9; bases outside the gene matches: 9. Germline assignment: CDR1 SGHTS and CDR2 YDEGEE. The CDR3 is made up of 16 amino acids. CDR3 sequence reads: CASSLASGGATTEQFF. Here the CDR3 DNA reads TGTGCCAGCAGCTTGGCCAGCGGGGGGGCCACCACTGAGCAGTTCTTC.

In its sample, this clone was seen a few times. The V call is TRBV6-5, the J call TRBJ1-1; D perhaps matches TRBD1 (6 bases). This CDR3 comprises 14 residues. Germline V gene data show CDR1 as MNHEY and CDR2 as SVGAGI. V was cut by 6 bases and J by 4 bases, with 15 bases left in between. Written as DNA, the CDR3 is TGTGCCAGCAGCCGTGGACAGTCAGGCACTGAAGCTTTCTTT. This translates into CASSRGQSGTEAFF.

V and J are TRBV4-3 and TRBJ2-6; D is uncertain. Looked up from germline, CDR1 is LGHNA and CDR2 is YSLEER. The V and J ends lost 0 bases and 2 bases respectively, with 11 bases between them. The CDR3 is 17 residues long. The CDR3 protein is CASSQDASSTGANVLTF. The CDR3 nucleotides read TGCGCCAGCAGCCAAGACGCCTCTAGTACTGGGGCCAACGTCCTGACTTTC.

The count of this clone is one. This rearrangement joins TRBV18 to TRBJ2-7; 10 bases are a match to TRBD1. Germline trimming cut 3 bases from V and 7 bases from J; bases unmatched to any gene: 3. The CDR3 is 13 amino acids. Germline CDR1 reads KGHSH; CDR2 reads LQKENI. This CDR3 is CASSPAGQGEQYF. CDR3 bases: TGTGCCAGCTCACCCGCGGGACAGGGGGAGCAGTACTTC.

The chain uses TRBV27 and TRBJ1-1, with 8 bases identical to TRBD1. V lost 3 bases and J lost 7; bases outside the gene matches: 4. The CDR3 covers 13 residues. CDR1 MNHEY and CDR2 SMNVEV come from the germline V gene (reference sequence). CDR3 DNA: TGTGCCAGCAGTTTGGGACAGGCAAGTGAAGCTTTCTTT. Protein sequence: CASSLGQASEAFF.

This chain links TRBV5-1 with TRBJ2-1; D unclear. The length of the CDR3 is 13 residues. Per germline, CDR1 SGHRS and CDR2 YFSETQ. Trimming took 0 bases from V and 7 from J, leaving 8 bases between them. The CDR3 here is CASSLASLNEQFF. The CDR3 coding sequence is TGCGCCAGCAGCTTGGCCTCGTTAAATGAGCAGTTCTTC.